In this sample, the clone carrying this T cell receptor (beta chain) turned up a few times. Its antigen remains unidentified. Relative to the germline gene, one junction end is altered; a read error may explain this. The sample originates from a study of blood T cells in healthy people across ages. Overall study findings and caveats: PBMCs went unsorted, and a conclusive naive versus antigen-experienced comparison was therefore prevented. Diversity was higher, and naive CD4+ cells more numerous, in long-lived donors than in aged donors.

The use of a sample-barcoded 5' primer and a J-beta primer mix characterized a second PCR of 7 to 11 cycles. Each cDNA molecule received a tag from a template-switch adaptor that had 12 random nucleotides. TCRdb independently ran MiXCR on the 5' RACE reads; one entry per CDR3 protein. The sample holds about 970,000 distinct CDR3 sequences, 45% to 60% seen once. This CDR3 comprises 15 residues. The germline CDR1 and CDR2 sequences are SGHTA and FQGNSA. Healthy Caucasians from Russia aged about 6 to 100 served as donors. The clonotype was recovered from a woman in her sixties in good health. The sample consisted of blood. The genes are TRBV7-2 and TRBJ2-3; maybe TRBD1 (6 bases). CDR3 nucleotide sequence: TGTGCCAGCAGCCACGGACAGTTAAGCACAGATGCGCAGTATTTT. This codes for CASSHGQLSTDAQYF.